This T cell receptor (beta chain) was documented in a study of T cells in Graves' hyperthyroidism and ophthalmopathy. As for the study in general: Upon initial diagnosis and before any treatment, peripheral blood was collected.

V shed 3 bases and J 5 bases; nucleotides not matched to a gene: 4. In germline, CDR1 is MNHNS, CDR2 SASEGT. The CDR3 extends over 14 amino acids. At least 3 on the Clinical Activity Score was recorded for ophthalmopathy patients, who also had NOSPECS grade at least 4 and duration under 3 months. RNA transcripts yielded amplified TCR beta CDR3 regions. Primed by the HTBI set, a first-round RT-PCR was run on the TCR CDR3. TCRdb recomputed calls from the multiplex PCR reads with MiXCR, one row per CDR3 protein. The table lists around 500,000 distinct CDR3 sequences, around 15% of them singletons, with approximately 30% in the top ten. This clonotype was recorded at least ten times.

The sample comprised blood. The sequence was collected from a woman aged 25 to 39 with Graves' ophthalmopathy. This rearrangement joins TRBV6-1 to TRBJ1-5, with 7 bases lining up with TRBD1. The CDR3 nucleotides read TGTGCCAGCAGTGAGGGACAGCGTGATCAGCCCCAGCATTTT. Its translation: CASSEGQRDQPQHF.